The 23 T cell receptor beta chains below all came from one sample that was sequenced in a study of CD8 T cells in ankylosing spondylitis. Notes on the study in general: Typical of ankylosing spondylitis blood, it appeared, was a TCR beta motif of eight highly homologous variants.

These receptors lack a known antigen. A single record per CDR3 protein comes from TCRdb applying MiXCR to the 5' RACE reads. In the table there are roughly 450,000 distinct CDR3 sequences, 20% to 30% of which are singletons. The sequencing sample was made of blood, either unsorted or a sorted T cell fraction (not recorded which). These receptors came from a male donor with ankylosing spondylitis.

This chain connects TRBV12-3 or TRBV12-4 to TRBJ2-7, with TRBD1 matching over 7 bases. The ends lost 5 bases at V and 0 bases at J; junction bases unmatched: 7. CDR3 length: 15 amino acids. The CDR3 spells CASSPTGLLSYEQYF. The CDR3 nucleotides read TGTGCCAGCAGTCCGACAGGGCTCCTCTCCTACGAGCAGTACTTC.

Turning to this clonotype: This may be a read error, as it is one base from a much larger clone. This chain links TRBV11-2 with TRBJ2-5, with 14 nucleotides matching TRBD2. The germline CDR1 and CDR2 sequences are SGHAT and FQNNGV. With 5 bases clipped from V and 4 bases from J, the junction kept 12 bases outside the gene matches. This CDR3 has 18 amino acids. DNA for the CDR3: TGTGCCAGCAGCGGGGGAATTGTAGGACTAGCGGGAGGAGAGACCCAGTACTTC. Translation: CASSGGIVGLAGGETQYF.

The chain combines TRBV7-2 with TRBJ1-5; no clear D gene. Trimming shortened V by 2 bases and J by 6 bases, and 11 bases separated the two germline ends. The CDR3 consists of 14 residues. Germline V CDR1 and CDR2: SGHTA, FQGNSA. For the CDR3, the DNA is TGTGCCAGCAGCTTAAGGCAGGAGTTTCAGCCCCAGCATTTT. This gives the protein CASSLRQEFQPQHF.

V gene TRBV10-3 combines with J gene TRBJ2-3; 9 nucleotides align to TRBD1. This CDR3 contains 16 residues. V lost 3 bases, J lost 2 bases, and 6 bases stayed unmatched. Per the germline V gene, CDR1 is ENHRY and CDR2 is SYGVKD. CDR3 residues: CAISERTGAITDTQYF. CDR3 in DNA: TGTGCCATCAGTGAAAGGACAGGGGCGATCACAGATACGCAGTATTTT.

The genes are TRBV3-1 and TRBJ2-7; D may be TRBD2 (6 bases). V lost 4 bases and J lost 6, with 13 bases in between. CDR1 is LGHDT, CDR2 YNNKEL, per germline (reference sequence). The CDR3 has 13 residues. The CDR3 nucleotides are TGTGCCAGCAGCCCCGGGACTCAGCCCGAGCAGTACTTC. Translation: CASSPGTQPEQYF.

This clonotype was seen more than once but under ten times. This chain joins TRBV6-2 or TRBV6-3 and TRBJ2-6; D is unclear. CDR3 size: 14 residues. Germline V gene lookup returns CDR1 MNHEY and CDR2 SVGEGT. The V gene lost 8 bases and the J gene lost 4 bases, with 12 bases spanning the gap. CDR3 sequence: CASGWGTGANVLTF. CDR3 sequence (DNA): TGTGCCAGCGGTTGGGGTACCGGGGCCAACGTCCTGACTTTC.

This chain connects TRBV3-1 to TRBJ1-3; D ambiguous. Trimming pared 2 bases from V and 4 bases from J, leaving 6 bases between. The CDR3 contains 13 residues. Germline assignment: CDR1 LGHDT and CDR2 YNNKEL (reference sequence). In nucleotides, the CDR3 is TGTGCCAGCAGCCAAACCAACGGAAACACCATATATTTT. Protein sequence: CASSQTNGNTIYF.

This clonotype was seen more than once but under ten times. The V and J genes are TRBV9 and TRBJ1-5; D uncertain. The V gene's germline CDR1 is SGDLS and CDR2 YYNGEE. Trimming took off 2 bases at V and 0 bases at J, with 9 bases between the two ends. CDR3 size: 15 residues. CDR3 amino acids: CASSVGPLSNQPQHF. In DNA form, the CDR3 reads TGTGCCAGCAGCGTTGGACCGCTTAGCAATCAGCCCCAGCATTTT.

Concerning this clonotype itself: The germline gene is not matched at one end of the junction; a read error may be the cause. The chain carries TRBV3-1 and TRBJ2-3; 7 nucleotides align to TRBD1. This CDR3 contains 17 residues. Germline-derived CDR1 and CDR2 are LGHDT and YNNKEL (reference sequence). The CDR3 DNA is TGTGCCATCAGCTCCAGGACAGGACCGTTCCCCACAGATACGCAGTATTTT. Its translation: CAISSRTGPFPTDTQYF.

The chain has TRBV20-1 and TRBJ2-5; weak D call: TRBD1 (6 bases). V was clipped by 5 bases and J by 1 base, with 17 bases between them. Germline V gene data show CDR1 as DFQATT and CDR2 as SNEGSKA (reference sequence). This CDR3 is built from 15 residues. This CDR3 is CSAPTGNKAQETQYF. The DNA for the CDR3 is TGCAGTGCTCCCACAGGGAACAAGGCCCAAGAGACCCAGTACTTC.

This rearrangement joins TRBV5-1 to TRBJ2-1; 7 bases map to TRBD2. This CDR3 comprises 15 residues. Unmatched junction bases numbered 8, after V lost 0 bases and J lost 8 bases. Germline CDR1 SGHRS, CDR2 YFSETQ. DNA of the CDR3: TGCGCCAGCAGCTTGGTGGGAGGGCTATCAGATGAGCAGTTCTTC. Amino acids: CASSLVGGLSDEQFF.

The gene calls are TRBV4-1 and TRBJ1-2; possibly TRBD1 for D (5 bases). V was trimmed by 3 bases and J by 0 bases, leaving 14 bases between them. The CDR3 spans 16 residues. The germline CDR1 and CDR2 sequences are MGHRA and YSYEKL. In DNA form, the CDR3 reads TGCGCCAGCAGCCATGAAGGGGCTTTTACTAACTATGGCTACACCTTC. Its protein is CASSHEGAFTNYGYTF.

The rearrangement links TRBV11-2 to TRBJ2-2, with TRBD1 matching 10 bases. Unmatched junction bases numbered 12, after V lost 6 bases and J lost 2 bases. CDR1 and CDR2 (germline): SGHAT, FQNNGV. The CDR3 covers 18 residues. The CDR3 DNA is TGTGCCAGCAGTCTAGTTGGGACAGGGGTGGGAAACACCGGGGAGCTGTTTTTT. Its translation: CASSLVGTGVGNTGELFF. Looking up the rest from reference TRBV11-2 and TRBJ2-2 gives the full variable domain: EAGVAQSPRYKIIEKRQSVAFWCNPISGHATLYWYQQILGQGPKLLIQFQNNGVVDDSQLPKDRFSAERLKGVDSTLKIQPAKLEDSAVYLCASSLVGTGVGNTGELFFGEGSRLTVL.

This clonotype was recorded a few times. This chain uses TRBV7-2 with TRBJ2-1; D remains unclear. CDR1 and CDR2 (germline): SGHTA, FQGNSA. The V and J ends lost 5 bases and 0 bases respectively, with 8 bases between them. The CDR3 has 14 amino acids. The CDR3: CASSVLSSYNEQFF. CDR3 nucleotide sequence: TGTGCCAGCAGCGTCCTGAGCTCCTACAATGAGCAGTTCTTC.

This clonotype came up a few times. This chain uses TRBV12-3 or TRBV12-4 with TRBJ1-2; D unclear. The length of the CDR3 is 13 residues. Trimming left V 6 bases short and J 8 bases short, with 16 bases between. The CDR3 here is CASSPTTRMGYTF. The CDR3 nucleotides read TGTGCCAGCAGCCCCACTACCAGGATGGGCTACACCTTC.

The rearrangement joins TRBV10-3 to TRBJ2-7, with 8 positions matching TRBD2. Germline V gene data show CDR1 as ENHRY and CDR2 as SYGVKD. Trimming at V came to 2 bases and at J to 4 bases, leaving 7 bases not matched to a gene. The CDR3 contains 15 residues. As DNA, the CDR3 is TGTGCCATCAGTGAGAGGGAGAGCGGGAGTTACGAGCAGTACTTC. Translating it yields CAISERESGSYEQYF.

This clonotype was found a few times. The J gene is TRBJ2-1, the V gene TRBV7-2; D remains unclear. The CDR3 length is 14 residues. V lost 0 bases and J lost 6, with 9 bases in between. Germline CDR1 and CDR2: SGHTA and FQGNSA. CDR3: CASSLATAPNEQFF. In nucleotides, the CDR3 is TGTGCCAGCAGCTTAGCGACGGCCCCCAATGAGCAGTTCTTC. Based on the CDR3 plus reference TRBV7-2 and TRBJ2-1, the full variable domain is GAGVSQSPSNKVTEKGKDVELRCDPISGHTALYWYRQSLGQGLEFLIYFQGNSAPDKSGLPSDRFSAERTGGSVSTLTIQRTQQEDSAVYLCASSLATAPNEQFFGPGTRLTVL.

This clonotype was recorded once. CDR3: CASSLGTGGMYEQYF. CDR3 DNA: TGCGCCAGCAGCTTGGGGACAGGGGGCATGTACGAGCAGTACTTC. The chain recombines TRBV5-1 with TRBJ2-7; 11 nucleotides agree with TRBD1. Trimming removed 0 bases from V and 4 bases from J; junction bases left unmatched: 3. The CDR3 length is 15 residues. The V gene's germline CDR1 is SGHRS and CDR2 YFSETQ.

The chain employs TRBV5-1 and TRBJ1-5, with D possibly TRBD1 on 6 matching bases. The germline V and J ends were trimmed by 0 bases and 2 bases, with 12 bases remaining between them. This CDR3 contains 16 residues. Per germline, CDR1 SGHRS and CDR2 YFSETQ. CDR3 in amino acids: CASSLDAGAGNQPQHF. The CDR3 region has the DNA TGCGCCAGCAGCTTGGATGCGGGGGCTGGCAATCAGCCCCAGCATTTT. Based on the CDR3 plus reference TRBV5-1 and TRBJ1-5, the full variable domain is KAGVTQTPRYLIKTRGQQVTLSCSPISGHRSVSWYQQTPGQGLQFLFEYFSETQRNKGNFPGRFSGRQFSNSRSEMNVSTLELGDSALYLCASSLDAGAGNQPQHFGDGTRLSIL.

The chain uses TRBV20-1 and TRBJ1-1; TRBD1 matches 9 bases. Germline assignment: CDR1 DFQATT and CDR2 SNEGSKA (reference sequence). CDR3 length: 15 amino acids. The V and J ends lost 2 bases and 2 bases, in that order; junction bases with no gene match: 6. The CDR3 bases are TGCAGTGCTAGATGGGGCACAGGGGGCAACACTGAAGCTTTCTTT. Translating gives CSARWGTGGNTEAFF.

The sample holds a few counts of this clonotype. V gene TRBV29-1 combines with J gene TRBJ1-1, with D unresolved. CDR1 is SQVTM, CDR2 ANQGSEA, per germline. V lost 7 bases to trimming and J lost 2 bases, with 17 bases between them. The CDR3 spans 14 residues. Here the CDR3 reads CSATPQPSNTEAFF. CDR3 DNA sequence: TGCAGCGCTACTCCGCAACCGAGCAACACTGAAGCTTTCTTT.

This clonotype appeared a few times. The chain has TRBV5-1 and TRBJ1-2; tentative D call: TRBD1 (6 bases). Germline V lookup: CDR1 SGHRS, CDR2 YFSETQ. The CDR3 runs 16 residues. V lost 4 bases and J lost 2, with 18 bases in between. The CDR3, as DNA: TGCGCCAGCAGCGGAGACCCCGGGGGGCGCAACTATGGCTACACCTTC. Translated: CASSGDPGGRNYGYTF.

The chain recombines TRBV20-1 with TRBJ2-3, with D possibly called TRBD1 or TRBD2 (6 bases each). Between the trimmed V and J ends, which lost 0 bases and 3 bases, there was a span of 16 bases. Germline V lookup: CDR1 DFQATT, CDR2 SNEGSKA (reference sequence). This CDR3 has 16 residues. CDR3 in DNA: TGCAGTGCTAGAGATCCGGGGGCAGGGAAAACAGATACGCAGTATTTT. Translation gives CSARDPGAGKTDTQYF.